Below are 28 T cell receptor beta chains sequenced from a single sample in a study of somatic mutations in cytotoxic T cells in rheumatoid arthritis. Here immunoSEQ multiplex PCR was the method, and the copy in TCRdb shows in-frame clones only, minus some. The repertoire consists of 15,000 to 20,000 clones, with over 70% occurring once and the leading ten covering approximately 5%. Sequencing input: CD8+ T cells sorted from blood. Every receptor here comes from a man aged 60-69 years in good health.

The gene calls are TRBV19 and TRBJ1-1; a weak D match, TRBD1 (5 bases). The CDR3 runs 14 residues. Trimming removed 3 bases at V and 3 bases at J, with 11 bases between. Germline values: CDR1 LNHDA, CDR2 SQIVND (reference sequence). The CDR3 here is CASSIQGKDTEAFF. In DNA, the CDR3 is TGTGCCAGTAGTATTCAGGGCAAGGACACTGAAGCTTTCTTT.

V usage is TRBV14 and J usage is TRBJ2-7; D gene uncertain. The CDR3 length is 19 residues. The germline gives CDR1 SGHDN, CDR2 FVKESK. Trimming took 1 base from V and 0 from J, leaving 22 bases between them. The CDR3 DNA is TGTGCCAGCAGCCAAGTGAGGAGACTGTCAACCTTTAGCTCCTACGAGCAGTACTTC. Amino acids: CASSQVRRLSTFSSYEQYF.

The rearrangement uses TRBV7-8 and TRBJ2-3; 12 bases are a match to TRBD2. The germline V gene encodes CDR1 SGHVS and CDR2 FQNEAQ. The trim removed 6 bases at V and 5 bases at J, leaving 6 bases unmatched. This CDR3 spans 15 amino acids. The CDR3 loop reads CASRATSGGVDTQYF. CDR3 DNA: TGTGCCAGCAGGGCGACTAGCGGGGGTGTAGATACGCAGTATTTT.

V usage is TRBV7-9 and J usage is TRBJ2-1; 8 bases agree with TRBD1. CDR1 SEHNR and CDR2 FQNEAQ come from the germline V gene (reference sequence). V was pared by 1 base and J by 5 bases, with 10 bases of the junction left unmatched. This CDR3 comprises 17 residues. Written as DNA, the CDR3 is TGTGCCAGCAGCTTAGGACCTAGGACAGGGAAAAACAATGAGCAGTTCTTC. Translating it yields CASSLGPRTGKNNEQFF.

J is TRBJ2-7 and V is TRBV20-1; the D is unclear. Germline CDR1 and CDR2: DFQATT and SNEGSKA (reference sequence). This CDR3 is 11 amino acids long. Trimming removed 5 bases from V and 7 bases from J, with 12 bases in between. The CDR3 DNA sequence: TGCAGTGCTGAGAGTTCGGGTGAGCAGTACTTC. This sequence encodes CSAESSGEQYF.

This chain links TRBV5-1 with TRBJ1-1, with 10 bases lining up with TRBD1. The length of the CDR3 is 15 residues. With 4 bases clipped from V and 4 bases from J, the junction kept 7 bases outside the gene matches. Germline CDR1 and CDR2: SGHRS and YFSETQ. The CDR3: CASSKSGTGVTEAFF. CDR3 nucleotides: TGCGCCAGCAGCAAATCCGGGACAGGGGTCACTGAAGCTTTCTTT.

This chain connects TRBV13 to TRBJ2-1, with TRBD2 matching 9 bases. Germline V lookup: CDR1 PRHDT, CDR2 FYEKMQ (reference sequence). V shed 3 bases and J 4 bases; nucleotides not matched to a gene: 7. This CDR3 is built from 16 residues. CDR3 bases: TGTGCCAGCAGCTTGGGTGGTAGCGGGAGTTACAATGAGCAGTTCTTC. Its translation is CASSLGGSGSYNEQFF.

The CDR3 region has the DNA TGTGCCAGCAGCTTAGGGACAGCCTACGAGCAGTACTTC. It encodes CASSLGTAYEQYF. This chain joins TRBV11-2 and TRBJ2-7, with a tentative D call TRBD1 (6 bases). CDR1 SGHAT and CDR2 FQNNGV come from the germline V gene. The CDR3 spans 13 residues. V was cut by 1 base and J by 2 bases, with 6 bases left in between.

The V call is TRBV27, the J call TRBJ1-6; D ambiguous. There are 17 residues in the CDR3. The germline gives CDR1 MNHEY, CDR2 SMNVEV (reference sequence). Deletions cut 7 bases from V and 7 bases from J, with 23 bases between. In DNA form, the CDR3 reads TGTGCCAGCACCATTATACCCCCAAGTGGACTCAATTCACCCCTCCACTTT. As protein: CASTIIPPSGLNSPLHF.

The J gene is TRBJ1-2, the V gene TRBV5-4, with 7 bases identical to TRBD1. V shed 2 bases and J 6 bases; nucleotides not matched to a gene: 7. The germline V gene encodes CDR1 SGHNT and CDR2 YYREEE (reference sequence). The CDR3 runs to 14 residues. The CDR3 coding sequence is TGTGCCAGCAGCTTCAGACAGGGTCGGAATGGCTACACCTTC. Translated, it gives CASSFRQGRNGYTF.

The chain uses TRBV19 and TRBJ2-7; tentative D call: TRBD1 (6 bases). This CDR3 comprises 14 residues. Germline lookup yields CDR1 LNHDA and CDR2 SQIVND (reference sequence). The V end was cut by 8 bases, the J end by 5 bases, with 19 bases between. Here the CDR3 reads CASGSLGAGNEQYF. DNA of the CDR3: TGTGCCAGTGGATCCCTGGGGGCTGGGAACGAGCAGTACTTC.

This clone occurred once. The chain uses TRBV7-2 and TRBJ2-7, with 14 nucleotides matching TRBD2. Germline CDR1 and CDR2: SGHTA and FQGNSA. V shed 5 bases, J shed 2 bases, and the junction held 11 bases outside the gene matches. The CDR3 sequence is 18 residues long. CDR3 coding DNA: TGTGCCAGCAGCCCGGGACTAGCGGGAGCGGGCCTCACCTACGAGCAGTACTTC. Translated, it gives CASSPGLAGAGLTYEQYF. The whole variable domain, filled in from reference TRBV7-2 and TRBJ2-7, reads GAGVSQSPSNKVTEKGKDVELRCDPISGHTALYWYRQSLGQGLEFLIYFQGNSAPDKSGLPSDRFSAERTGGSVSTLTIQRTQQEDSAVYLCASSPGLAGAGLTYEQYFGPGTRLTVT.

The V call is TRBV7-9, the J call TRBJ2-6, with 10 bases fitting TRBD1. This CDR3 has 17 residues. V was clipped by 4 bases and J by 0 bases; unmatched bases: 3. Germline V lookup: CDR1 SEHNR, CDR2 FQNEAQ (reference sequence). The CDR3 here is CASSWGTGDSGANVLTF. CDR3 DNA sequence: TGTGCCAGCAGCTGGGGGACAGGGGACTCTGGGGCCAACGTCCTGACTTTC.

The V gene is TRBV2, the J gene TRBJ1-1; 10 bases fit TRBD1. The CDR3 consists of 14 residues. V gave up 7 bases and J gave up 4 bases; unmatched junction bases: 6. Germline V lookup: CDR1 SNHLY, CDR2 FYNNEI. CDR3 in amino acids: CASNLGQGGTEAFF. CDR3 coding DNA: TGTGCCAGCAACCTCGGACAGGGGGGCACTGAAGCTTTCTTT.

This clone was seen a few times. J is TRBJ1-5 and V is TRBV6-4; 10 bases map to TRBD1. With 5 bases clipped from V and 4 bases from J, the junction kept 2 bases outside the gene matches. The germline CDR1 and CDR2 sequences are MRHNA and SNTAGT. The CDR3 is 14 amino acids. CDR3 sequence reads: CASSRTGGNQPQHF. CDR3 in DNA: TGTGCCAGCAGTCGGACAGGGGGGAATCAGCCCCAGCATTTT.

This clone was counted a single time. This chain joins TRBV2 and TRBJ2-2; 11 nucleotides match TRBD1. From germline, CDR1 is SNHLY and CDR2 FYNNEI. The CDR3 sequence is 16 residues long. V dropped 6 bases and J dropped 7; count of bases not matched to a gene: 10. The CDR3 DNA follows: TGTGCCAGCAGCGCTAGGACAGGGGGCGGATACGGGGAGCTGTTTTTT. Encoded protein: CASSARTGGGYGELFF. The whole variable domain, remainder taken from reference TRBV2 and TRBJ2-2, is EPEVTQTPSHQVTQMGQEVILRCVPISNHLYFYWYRQILGQKVEFLVSFYNNEISEKSEIFDDQFSVERPDGSNFTLKIRSTKLEDSAMYFCASSARTGGGYGELFFGEGSRLTVL.

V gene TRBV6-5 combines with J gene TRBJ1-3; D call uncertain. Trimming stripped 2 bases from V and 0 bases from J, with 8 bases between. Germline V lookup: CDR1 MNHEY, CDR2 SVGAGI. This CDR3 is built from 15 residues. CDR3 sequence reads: CASSYHRVSGNTIYF. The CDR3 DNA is TGTGCCAGCAGTTACCACAGAGTCTCTGGAAACACCATATATTTT.

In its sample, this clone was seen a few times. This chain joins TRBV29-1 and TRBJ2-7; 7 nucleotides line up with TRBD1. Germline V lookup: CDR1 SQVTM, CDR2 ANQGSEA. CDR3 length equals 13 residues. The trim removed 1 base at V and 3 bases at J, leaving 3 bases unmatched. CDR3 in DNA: TGCAGCGTTGAAGCCGGGACAGACTACGAGCAGTACTTC. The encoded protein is CSVEAGTDYEQYF.

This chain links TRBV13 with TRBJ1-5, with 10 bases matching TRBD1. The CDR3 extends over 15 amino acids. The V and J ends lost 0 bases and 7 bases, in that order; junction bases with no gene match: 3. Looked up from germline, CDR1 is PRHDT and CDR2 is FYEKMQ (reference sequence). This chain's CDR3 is CASSLGTGGRQPQHF. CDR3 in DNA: TGTGCCAGCAGCTTAGGGACAGGGGGCCGACAGCCCCAGCATTTT.

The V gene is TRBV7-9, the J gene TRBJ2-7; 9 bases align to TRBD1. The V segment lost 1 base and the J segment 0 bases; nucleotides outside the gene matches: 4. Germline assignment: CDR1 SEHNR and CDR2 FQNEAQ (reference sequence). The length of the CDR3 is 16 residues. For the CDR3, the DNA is TGTGCCAGCAGCTTAGTTGGACAGGGGTTCTCCTACGAGCAGTACTTC. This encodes CASSLVGQGFSYEQYF. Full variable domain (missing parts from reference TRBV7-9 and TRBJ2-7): DTGVSQNPRHKITKRGQNVTFRCDPISEHNRLYWYRQTLGQGPEFLTYFQNEAQLEKSRLLSDRFSAERPKGSFSTLEIQRTEQGDSAMYLCASSLVGQGFSYEQYFGPGTRLTVT.

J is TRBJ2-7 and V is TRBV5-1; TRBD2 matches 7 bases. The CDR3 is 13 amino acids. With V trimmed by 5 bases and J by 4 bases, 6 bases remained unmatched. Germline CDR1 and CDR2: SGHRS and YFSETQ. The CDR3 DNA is TGCGCCAGCAGGGCGGGAGTAGGGTACGAGCAGTACTTC. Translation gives CASRAGVGYEQYF.

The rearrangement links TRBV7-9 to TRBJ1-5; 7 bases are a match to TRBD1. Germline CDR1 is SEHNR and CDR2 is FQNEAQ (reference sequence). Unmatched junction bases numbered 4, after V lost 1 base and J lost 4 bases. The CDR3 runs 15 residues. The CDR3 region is CASSLEAGGNQPQHF. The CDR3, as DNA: TGTGCCAGCAGCTTAGAAGCAGGGGGGAATCAGCCCCAGCATTTT.

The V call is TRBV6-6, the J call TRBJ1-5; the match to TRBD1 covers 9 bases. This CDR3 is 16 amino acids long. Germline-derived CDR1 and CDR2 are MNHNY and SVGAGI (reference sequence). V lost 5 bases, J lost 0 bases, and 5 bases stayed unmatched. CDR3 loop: CASSLTQGASNQPQHF. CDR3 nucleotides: TGTGCCAGCAGTCTCACACAGGGGGCTAGCAATCAGCCCCAGCATTTT.

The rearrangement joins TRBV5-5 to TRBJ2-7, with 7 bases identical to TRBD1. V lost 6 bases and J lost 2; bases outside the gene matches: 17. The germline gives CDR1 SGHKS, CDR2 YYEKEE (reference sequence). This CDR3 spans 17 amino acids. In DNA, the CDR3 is TGTGCCAGCAACCCCCCGACAGGGTCGAAGGCCACCTACGAGCAGTACTTC. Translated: CASNPPTGSKATYEQYF.

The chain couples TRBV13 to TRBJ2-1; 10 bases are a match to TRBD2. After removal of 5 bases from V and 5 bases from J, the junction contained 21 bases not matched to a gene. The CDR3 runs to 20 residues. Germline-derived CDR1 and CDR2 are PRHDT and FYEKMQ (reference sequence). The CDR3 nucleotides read TGTGCCAGCAGCCCGGGTCGTTTTCCTAGCGGGAGTCCCCAAAACAATGAGCAGTTCTTC. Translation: CASSPGRFPSGSPQNNEQFF.

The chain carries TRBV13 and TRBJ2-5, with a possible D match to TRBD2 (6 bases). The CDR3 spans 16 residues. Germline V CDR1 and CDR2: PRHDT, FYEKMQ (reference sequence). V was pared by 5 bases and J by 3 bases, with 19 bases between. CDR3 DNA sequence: TGTGCCAGCAGCCCCGGGAGAGCCCAGCGGGAAGAGACCCAGTACTTC. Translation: CASSPGRAQREETQYF.

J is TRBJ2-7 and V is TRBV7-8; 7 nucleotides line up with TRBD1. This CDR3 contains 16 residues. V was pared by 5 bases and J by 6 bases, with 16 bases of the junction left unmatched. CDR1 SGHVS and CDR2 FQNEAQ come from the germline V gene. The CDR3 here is CASSPKGWQGVSEQYF. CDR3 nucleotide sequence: TGTGCCAGCAGCCCCAAGGGGTGGCAGGGGGTCAGCGAGCAGTACTTC.

The CDR3 bases are TGTGCCAGCAGTTTATTTTCAGGGATTGCTGGCGGCTACACCTTC. Translating it yields CASSLFSGIAGGYTF. This sequence joins TRBV27 and TRBJ1-2; possible D gene TRBD1, 5 bases. The V gene's germline CDR1 is MNHEY and CDR2 SMNVEV (reference sequence). This CDR3 has 15 residues. V shed 1 base and J shed 8 bases, with 17 bases lying between them.